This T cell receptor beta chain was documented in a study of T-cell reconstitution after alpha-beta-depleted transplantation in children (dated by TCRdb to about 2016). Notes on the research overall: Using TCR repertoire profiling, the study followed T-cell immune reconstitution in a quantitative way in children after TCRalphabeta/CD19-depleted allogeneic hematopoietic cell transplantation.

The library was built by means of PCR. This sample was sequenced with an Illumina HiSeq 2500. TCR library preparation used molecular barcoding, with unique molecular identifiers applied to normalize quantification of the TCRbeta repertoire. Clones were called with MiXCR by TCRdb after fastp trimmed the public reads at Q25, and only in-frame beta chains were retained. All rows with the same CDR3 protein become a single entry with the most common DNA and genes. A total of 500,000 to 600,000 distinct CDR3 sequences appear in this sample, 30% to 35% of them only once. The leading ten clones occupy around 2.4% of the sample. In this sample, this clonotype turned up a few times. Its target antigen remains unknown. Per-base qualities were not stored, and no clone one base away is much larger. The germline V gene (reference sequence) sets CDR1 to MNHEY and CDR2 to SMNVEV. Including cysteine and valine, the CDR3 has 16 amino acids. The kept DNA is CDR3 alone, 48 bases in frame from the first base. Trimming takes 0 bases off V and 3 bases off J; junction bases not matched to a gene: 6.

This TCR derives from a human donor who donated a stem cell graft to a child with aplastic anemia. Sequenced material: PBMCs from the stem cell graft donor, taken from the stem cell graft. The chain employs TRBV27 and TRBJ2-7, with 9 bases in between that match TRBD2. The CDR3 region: CASSLSGEREVYEQYV. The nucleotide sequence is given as TGTGCCAGCAGTTTATCGGGCGAGCGGGAGGTCTACGAGCAGTACGTC.